This is a list of T cell receptor beta chains from one sample in a study of patients and donors after allogeneic stem cell transplantation. TCRdb processed the RT-PCR reads anew with MiXCR; each CDR3 protein has one entry. Of roughly 200,000 distinct CDR3 sequences listed, less than 50% are singletons. Sequencing was carried out using blood, either unsorted or a sorted T cell fraction (not recorded which). Source of these receptors: a human donor who was either an allogeneic HSCT recipient or a stem cell or donor lymphocyte infusion donor (not recorded which). It is not recorded whose cells these are; they may come from a transplant donor. Both conserved end residues are trimmed from each CDR3. Fields, in order: V gene, J gene, CDR3 protein.

>TRBV10-3|TRBJ2-2
ASHGTANTGELF
>TRBV5-1|TRBJ1-6
ASSLVGQGWNSPLH
>TRBV29-1|TRBJ1-1
SVDLGGAEAF
>TRBV12-3/TRBV12-4|TRBJ2-2
ASSHRGLAAITGELF
>TRBV20-1|TRBJ1-6
SARDAGSSYNSPLH
>TRBV5-1|TRBJ2-2
ASSPQDTGELF
>TRBV29-1|TRBJ1-2
SVVDLWAGYGYT
>TRBV7-3|TRBJ2-1
ASSFRQGGFIDNEQF
>TRBV15|TRBJ2-3
ATSTVPRGDTQY
>TRBV29-1|TRBJ1-1
SVPPRETEAF
>TRBV6-6|TRBJ2-7
ASSYGPEQY
>TRBV5-1|TRBJ2-6
ASSWTGSSGANVLT
>TRBV5-5|TRBJ2-1
ASSLGLTSRNEQF
>TRBV6-5|TRBJ1-1
ASRRHLNTEAF
>TRBV18|TRBJ2-5
ASSPIEGFETQY
>TRBV7-8|TRBJ2-3
ASSLGRLIRTDTQY
>TRBV20-1|TRBJ1-2
SASASGGIYGYT
>TRBV20-1|TRBJ1-2
SARLGGKDGYT
>TRBV10-3|TRBJ1-5
ATKGQGVIRAQH
>TRBV12-3/TRBV12-4|TRBJ2-1
ASIQTGTGVNEQF
>TRBV3-1|TRBJ2-3
ASSQVIRGGRTDTQY
>TRBV20-1|TRBJ1-5
SARERAGISNQPQH
>TRBV10-1|TRBJ1-1
ASSKVQGARSSEAF
>TRBV5-1|TRBJ2-1
ASSLDSGNEQF
>TRBV7-8|TRBJ1-4
ASSLRRLGTTNEKLF
>TRBV5-1|TRBJ1-4
ASSGDGAKEKLF
>TRBV5-1|TRBJ2-7
ASRAEVSYEQY
>TRBV29-1|TRBJ2-1
SVLRGEDEQF
>TRBV6-1|TRBJ1-5
ASDLRGNQPQH
>TRBV11-2|TRBJ2-2
ASSSLRGGTGELF
>TRBV3-1|TRBJ1-1
ASSRRDVRGTEAF
>TRBV12-3/TRBV12-4|TRBJ1-6
ASSPRQGNSPLH
>TRBV12-3/TRBV12-4|TRBJ1-2
ASSFVKNYGYT
>TRBV28|TRBJ1-1
ASSLLGEENTEAF
>TRBV7-9|TRBJ2-7
ASSATGLGYYEQY
>TRBV10-3|TRBJ1-2
AISEYREDYGYT
>TRBV9|TRBJ1-1
ASSVGGWLGNTEAF
>TRBV6-1|TRBJ1-1
ASSPGPDNTEAF
>TRBV3-1|TRBJ2-2
ASSQDYGTIGELF
>TRBV7-2|TRBJ1-2
ASSFRRGAGYT
>TRBV4-3|TRBJ2-3
ASSQVMGDTQY
>TRBV23-1|TRBJ2-5
ASSQLRETQY
>TRBV20-1|TRBJ2-1
SARDLPIRLLGYNEQF
>TRBV12-3/TRBV12-4|TRBJ1-1
ASSPGQVANTEAF
>TRBV20-1|TRBJ1-1
SARRDLNTEAF
>TRBV12-3/TRBV12-4|TRBJ2-1
ASSLPTATKPHEQF
>TRBV4-1|TRBJ1-5
ASSDPGQPQH
>TRBV7-2|TRBJ1-2
ASSSLRALNYGYT
>TRBV6-1|TRBJ1-3
ASSEMLGRGNTIY
>TRBV6-6|TRBJ1-2
ASSANGGYT
>TRBV7-2|TRBJ1-6
ASSFRTAYNSPLH
>TRBV2|TRBJ2-1
ASSGLAYNEQF